The 21 T cell receptor beta chains below all came from one sample that was sequenced in a study of shared clonotypes between healthy human individuals. The method was immunoSEQ multiplex PCR; TCRdb's version includes in-frame clones alone and lacks a portion of them. The sample yields some 2 million clones, 85% to 95% seen once. Input material: naive CD4+ T cells sorted from blood. Indicated subset: CD45RA+ positively selected. These receptors were collected from a man aged 18-30 years in good health.

This CDR3 reads CASSFQGNGELFF. The CDR3 DNA follows: TGTGCCAGCAGCTTTCAGGGTAACGGGGAGCTGTTTTTT. J is TRBJ2-2 and V is TRBV11-2, with D possibly TRBD1 on 5 matching bases. The CDR3 spans 13 residues. V gave up 3 bases and J gave up 7 bases, with 9 bases separating them. Germline assignment: CDR1 SGHAT and CDR2 FQNNGV.

The chain recombines TRBV7-2 with TRBJ1-1; 7 bases align to TRBD1. CDR3 length: 15 amino acids. The germline CDR1 and CDR2 sequences are SGHTA and FQGNSA. V gave up 1 base and J gave up 2 bases; unmatched junction bases: 4. The CDR3 coding sequence is TGTGCCAGCAGCTTAGGGTACAGGGGAAACACTGAAGCTTTCTTT. Translated: CASSLGYRGNTEAFF. Full variable domain (missing parts from reference TRBV7-2 and TRBJ1-1): GAGVSQSPSNKVTEKGKDVELRCDPISGHTALYWYRQSLGQGLEFLIYFQGNSAPDKSGLPSDRFSAERTGGSVSTLTIQRTQQEDSAVYLCASSLGYRGNTEAFFGQGTRLTVV.

The rearrangement links TRBV7-2 to TRBJ2-5; D possibly matches TRBD1 or TRBD2 (6 bases each). CDR1 is SGHTA, CDR2 FQGNSA, per germline. Trimming removed 7 bases from V and 5 bases from J, with 14 bases in between. This CDR3 comprises 13 residues. The CDR3 DNA reads as TGTGCCAGCACCCGAGTAGGGGGGGAGACCCAGTACTTC. Its protein is CASTRVGGETQYF.

The rearrangement joins TRBV4-1 to TRBJ2-1, with D unclear. CDR3 size: 14 residues. Germline assignment: CDR1 MGHRA and CDR2 YSYEKL. V gave up 6 bases and J gave up 3 bases, with 12 bases separating them. The CDR3 nucleotides read TGCGCCAGCAGGGAATCGGGCCTCTACAATGAGCAGTTCTTC. Residues: CASRESGLYNEQFF.

For this clone: One junction end disagrees with the germline gene, perhaps due to a read error. This sequence joins TRBV7-7 and TRBJ1-1; no clear D. The CDR3 spans 13 residues. Germline V gene sequence: CDR1 SSHAT, CDR2 FNYEAQ (reference sequence). The CDR3 reads CASSLLENTEAFF. Written as DNA, the CDR3 is TGTGCTAGCAGCTTACTTGAGAACACTGAAGCTTTCTTT. The variable domain in full, completed from reference TRBV7-7 and TRBJ1-1, reads GAGVSQSPRYKVTKRGQDVTLRCDPISSHATLYWYQQALGQGPEFLTYFNYEAQPDKSGLPSDRFSAERPEGSISTLTIQRTEQRDSAMYRCASSLLENTEAFFGQGTRLTVV.

CDR3 region: CASSYGTAYGYTF. The CDR3, as DNA: TGTGCCAGCAGCTACGGGACAGCGTATGGCTACACCTTC. The J gene is TRBJ1-2, the V gene TRBV7-2; 7 nucleotides agree with TRBD1. V trimming: 4 bases; J trimming: 5 bases; junction bases outside the gene matches: 4. This CDR3 region has 13 residues. CDR1 and CDR2 from the germline V gene are SGHTA and FQGNSA.

The chain couples TRBV7-3 to TRBJ2-3, with 12 bases fitting TRBD2. The CDR3 spans 17 residues. The germline V gene encodes CDR1 SGHTA and CDR2 FQGTGA. The trim removed 2 bases at V and 4 bases at J, leaving 7 bases unmatched. CDR3 DNA sequence: TGTGCCAGCAGCTTATCCCCTAGCGGGGGGGAAGCAGATACGCAGTATTTT. Residues: CASSLSPSGGEADTQYF.

Points on this clone: The sample carries other DNA sequences with the same CDR3. V gene TRBV5-1 combines with J gene TRBJ2-1; unclear D gene. CDR3 length: 14 residues. The germline V and J ends were trimmed by 0 bases and 1 base, with 5 bases remaining between them. Germline CDR1 SGHRS, CDR2 YFSETQ. The CDR3 bases are TGCGCCAGCAGCTTGGAGGGATCCTACAATGAGCAGTTCTTC. As protein: CASSLEGSYNEQFF.

The sample holds one count of this clone. V gene TRBV6-1 combines with J gene TRBJ1-3, with a possible D match to TRBD1 (6 bases). The CDR3 is made up of 15 amino acids. Germline V gene lookup returns CDR1 MNHNS and CDR2 SASEGT. Trimming took 5 bases from V and 3 from J, leaving 14 bases between them. The CDR3 sequence is CASSRTGLGGNTIYF. DNA for the CDR3: TGTGCCAGCAGTAGAACAGGGTTAGGTGGAAACACCATATATTTT.

The sample holds one count of this clone. V gene TRBV11-2 combines with J gene TRBJ2-7; D might be TRBD1 (5 bases). Germline V gives CDR1 SGHAT, CDR2 FQNNGV. Deletions cut 2 bases from V and 3 bases from J, with 11 bases between. The CDR3 spans 14 residues. In DNA, the CDR3 is TGTGCCAGCAGCTTAACCCAGGGAAACTACGAGCAGTACTTC. It yields the protein CASSLTQGNYEQYF.

Comments on this clone: Other DNA sequences from this sample encode an identical CDR3 as well. The genes are TRBV4-3 and TRBJ2-3; D might be TRBD1 (5 bases). CDR3 length: 15 residues. V lost 1 base, J lost 0 bases, and 8 bases lay in between. Per germline, CDR1 LGHNA and CDR2 YSLEER. In nucleotides, the CDR3 is TGCGCCAGCAGCCAAGGGCAGGGTAGCACAGATACGCAGTATTTT. The encoded protein is CASSQGQGSTDTQYF.

This chain joins TRBV7-2 and TRBJ2-7, with a possible D match to TRBD2 (6 bases). Deletions cut 6 bases from V and 7 bases from J, with 16 bases between. CDR1 is SGHTA and CDR2 is FQGNSA in the germline V gene. The CDR3 sequence is 13 residues long. CDR3 in amino acids: CASSPSSVWEQYF. The CDR3, as DNA: TGTGCCAGCAGTCCATCTAGCGTTTGGGAGCAGTACTTC.

The V call is TRBV6-6, the J call TRBJ1-3; maybe TRBD1 (5 bases). The CDR3 is made up of 15 amino acids. Trimming cost V 6 bases and J 4 bases, with 16 bases left between them. Looked up from germline, CDR1 is MNHNY and CDR2 is SVGAGI (reference sequence). The CDR3, as DNA: TGTGCCAGCAGGGGGGGTGATAGGCGAGGAAACACCATATATTTT. Encoded protein: CASRGGDRRGNTIYF.

The chain has TRBV11-3 and TRBJ1-1; 9 nucleotides match TRBD1. CDR1 is SGHNT and CDR2 is YENEEA in the germline V gene. Trimming at V came to 5 bases and at J to 6 bases, leaving 4 bases not matched to a gene. The CDR3 loop spans 13 amino acids. The CDR3 nucleotides are TGTGCCAGCAGCGATCGACAGGGGGCTGAAGCTTTCTTT. Translation gives CASSDRQGAEAFF. Using reference TRBV11-3 and TRBJ1-1 for the parts outside the CDR3, the full variable domain is EAGVVQSPRYKIIEKKQPVAFWCNPISGHNTLYWYLQNLGQGPELLIRYENEEAVDDSQLPKDRFSAERLKGVDSTLKIQPAELGDSAVYLCASSDRQGAEAFFGQGTRLTVV.

This sequence joins TRBV27 and TRBJ1-2; 10 nucleotides line up with TRBD1. The CDR3 loop spans 15 amino acids. V lost 6 bases and J lost 4; bases outside the gene matches: 8. Germline values: CDR1 MNHEY, CDR2 SMNVEV (reference sequence). CDR3 in amino acids: CASRVPGQGFYGYTF. In DNA form, the CDR3 reads TGTGCCAGCAGGGTCCCGGGACAGGGGTTCTATGGCTACACCTTC.

V gene TRBV6-6 combines with J gene TRBJ2-7; TRBD1 matches at 10 bases. Trimming at V came to 4 bases and at J to 4 bases, leaving 1 base not matched to a gene. Per germline, CDR1 MNHNY and CDR2 SVGAGI (reference sequence). This CDR3 spans 13 amino acids. The CDR3 region has the DNA TGTGCCAGCAGTTGGGACAGGGGATACGAGCAGTACTTC. Translated, it gives CASSWDRGYEQYF.

This chain uses TRBV13 with TRBJ1-2, with TRBD1 matching over 7 bases. The CDR3 extends over 18 amino acids. The V gene end was trimmed by 5 bases and the J gene end by 6 bases; junction bases not matched to a gene: 21. CDR1 is PRHDT and CDR2 is FYEKMQ in the germline V gene (reference sequence). The chain's CDR3 is CASSAPYRGADRADGYTF. The CDR3 DNA follows: TGTGCCAGCAGCGCACCATACAGGGGCGCAGATCGGGCTGATGGCTACACCTTC.

Comment on this clone: A single base separates this from a much larger clone, so it may be a read error. This CDR3 is also generated by other DNA sequences in the sample. The gene calls are TRBV5-6 and TRBJ2-3; perhaps TRBD2 as D (5 bases). The V gene lost 2 bases and the J gene lost 0 bases, with 7 bases spanning the gap. CDR1 SGHDT and CDR2 YYEEEE come from the germline V gene. The CDR3 is 14 residues long. The CDR3 coding sequence is TGTGCCAGCAGCTTATCGGGGAGCACAGATACGCAGTATTTT. It encodes CASSLSGSTDTQYF.

Concerning this clone: Other DNA variants within this sample encode the same CDR3. This rearrangement joins TRBV11-2 to TRBJ1-4; 9 nucleotides match TRBD1. Per germline, CDR1 SGHAT and CDR2 FQNNGV. V lost 1 base to trimming and J lost 8 bases; unmatched junction nucleotides: 2. The length of the CDR3 is 14 residues. DNA for the CDR3: TGTGCCAGCAGCTTAGGGACAGGGGTCGAAAAACTGTTTTTT. It translates to CASSLGTGVEKLFF.

Worth noting for this clone: Distinct nucleotide sequences in the sample also encode this CDR3. CDR3 nucleotide sequence: TGCGCCAGCAGCTTGTCTTCTGTGAACACTGAAGCTTTCTTT. This gives the protein CASSLSSVNTEAFF. The chain couples TRBV5-1 to TRBJ1-1; D is undetermined. Trimming cost V 1 base and J 0 bases, with 7 bases left between them. Germline V CDR1 and CDR2: SGHRS, YFSETQ. This CDR3 contains 14 residues.

This clone was recorded a few times. V gene TRBV6-1 combines with J gene TRBJ1-2; 7 bases are shared with TRBD1. The CDR3 length is 15 residues. After removal of 6 bases from V and 2 bases from J, the junction contained 9 bases not matched to a gene. From germline, CDR1 is MNHNS and CDR2 SASEGT. CDR3 sequence (DNA): TGTGCCAGCAGCCTCAGCCTACAGGGGAACTATGGCTACACCTTC. Amino acids: CASSLSLQGNYGYTF.